This T cell receptor (beta chain) appears in the sequencing data of a study of CD8+CD57+ T cells in acquired aplastic anemia. According to the study, genomic DNA was the template for TCR beta VDJ and CDR3 profiling. One entry per CDR3 protein results from TCRdb running MiXCR on the reads. This sample has tens of thousands of distinct CDR3 sequences, with 63% found just once. Germline CDR1 and CDR2: SGHRS and YFSETQ. V lost 6 bases to trimming and J lost 4 bases, with 22 bases between them. The CDR3 loop spans 16 amino acids. This clonotype was seen ten or more times. In patients chosen for sequencing, flow cytometry had shown CD8+CD57+ cell expansion. Sampling of blood occurred while the patients had still received no therapy.

The sequence was obtained from a human donor with aplastic anemia. The sequenced sample consisted of sorted CD4+, CD8+, or CD8+CD57+ T cells (not recorded which) from PBMCs. The rearrangement uses TRBV5-1 and TRBJ1-1; D is possibly TRBD1 (5 bases). CDR3 in amino acids: CASTPAGLELATEAFF. DNA for the CDR3: TGCGCCAGCACCCCGGCAGGGCTCGAGCTTGCCACTGAAGCTTTCTTT.